What follows are 30 T cell receptor beta chains derived from one specimen sequenced in a study of PD-1 blockade in classical Hodgkin lymphoma. Produced via immunoSEQ multiplex PCR; TCRdb's table is partial and in-frame only. The sample records tens of thousands of clones, roughly 93% being singletons. Time point of the sample: newly diagnosed, previously untreated cHL patient sample. Sequenced: peripheral blood mononuclear cells (PBMCs). These receptors were collected from a human donor with classical Hodgkin lymphoma.

The chain couples TRBV30 to TRBJ1-6, with 7 positions matching TRBD1. The germline V gene has CDR1 GTSNPN and CDR2 SVGIG (reference sequence). The CDR3 runs 14 residues. V lost 3 bases, J lost 7 bases, and 6 bases stayed unmatched. The CDR3 loop reads CAWRRDSLNSPLHF. In nucleotides, the CDR3 is TGTGCCTGGAGAAGGGACAGCCTAAATTCACCCCTCCACTTT.

This chain links TRBV28 with TRBJ2-5; TRBD2 agrees at 15 bases. The CDR3 consists of 24 residues. Trimming took 4 bases from V and 1 from J; bases not matched to a gene: 25. CDR1 and CDR2 from the germline V gene are MDHEN and SYDVKM. For the CDR3, the DNA is TGTGCCAGCAGTTCTGTGTGGCCGGGACTAGCGGGAGGTCAAACTTTTGTGAGCCAAGAGACCCAGTACTTC. It specifies CASSSVWPGLAGGQTFVSQETQYF.

The rearrangement uses TRBV6-5 and TRBJ2-7; TRBD1 or TRBD2 may be the D gene (5 bases each). In germline, CDR1 is MNHEY, CDR2 SVGAGI. This CDR3 comprises 15 residues. Trimming removed 7 bases at V and 0 bases at J, with 16 bases between. In DNA form, the CDR3 reads TGTGCCAGCACGGGTCCGGGACGGAGCTCCTACGAGCAGTACTTC. This sequence encodes CASTGPGRSSYEQYF.

In nucleotides, the CDR3 is TGTGCCAGCAGTTTAGAAGGGGGTTTCAGTATGTACGAGCAGTACTTC. Amino acid sequence: CASSLEGGFSMYEQYF. V and J are TRBV27 and TRBJ2-7, with a weak D call TRBD1 (6 bases). V dropped 2 bases and J dropped 4 bases, with 18 bases sitting between them. This CDR3 has 16 amino acids. CDR1 is MNHEY and CDR2 is SMNVEV in the germline V gene (reference sequence).

J is TRBJ1-2 and V is TRBV7-4; possible D gene TRBD1, 5 bases. Between the trimmed V and J ends, which lost 5 bases and 4 bases, there was a span of 14 bases. This CDR3 contains 14 residues. The V gene's germline CDR1 is SGHVT and CDR2 SQSDAQ. DNA of the CDR3: TGTGCCAGCAGCCCGGACACTCCTAGCTATGGCTACACCTTC. This gives the protein CASSPDTPSYGYTF.

This chain connects TRBV27 to TRBJ2-3; TRBD1 matches at 8 bases. The CDR3 runs 17 residues. The germline V gene encodes CDR1 MNHEY and CDR2 SMNVEV (reference sequence). The V gene end was trimmed by 4 bases and the J gene end by 2 bases; junction bases not matched to a gene: 11. The CDR3 reads CASSSFQTGEDTDTQYF. CDR3 in DNA: TGTGCCAGCAGTTCCTTTCAGACAGGGGAGGACACAGATACGCAGTATTTT.

This chain connects TRBV28 to TRBJ1-5, with D unclear. Trimming left V 3 bases short and J 7 bases short, with 4 bases between. The CDR3 is 11 amino acids. CDR1 MDHEN and CDR2 SYDVKM come from the germline V gene. The CDR3 protein is CASSFRQPQHF. The CDR3 DNA reads as TGTGCCAGCAGTTTTCGACAGCCCCAGCATTTT.

V is TRBV5-1 and J is TRBJ2-6, with D tentatively TRBD1 (6 bases). Trimming cost V 3 bases and J 0 bases, with 7 bases left between them. The germline CDR1 and CDR2 sequences are SGHRS and YFSETQ. This CDR3 contains 15 residues. The CDR3 DNA sequence: TGCGCCAGCAGCTGGGACATCTCTGGGGCCAACGTCCTGACTTTC. It specifies CASSWDISGANVLTF.

This clone was counted a single time. The rearrangement links TRBV5-1 to TRBJ2-3, with 11 bases fitting TRBD2. The germline gives CDR1 SGHRS, CDR2 YFSETQ. The CDR3 loop spans 16 amino acids. After removal of 3 bases from V and 0 bases from J, the junction contained 3 bases not matched to a gene. The CDR3, as DNA: TGCGCCAGCAGCTCTAGCGGGAGGTACAGCACAGATACGCAGTATTTT. It is translated as CASSSSGRYSTDTQYF.

The count of this clone is one. The genes are TRBV9 and TRBJ2-1; 10 bases match TRBD2. Germline CDR1 SGDLS, CDR2 YYNGEE. This CDR3 has 15 amino acids. Losses at the gene ends were 2 bases for V and 6 bases for J; bases not matched to a gene: 5. The chain's CDR3 is CASSVLAGVGNEQFF. CDR3 nucleotides: TGTGCCAGCAGCGTTCTAGCGGGAGTAGGCAATGAGCAGTTCTTC. Full variable domain (rest looked up from reference TRBV9 and TRBJ2-1): DSGVTQTPKHLITATGQRVTLRCSPRSGDLSVYWYQQSLDQGLQFLIQYYNGEERAKGNILERFSAQQFPDLHSELNLSSLELGDSALYFCASSVLAGVGNEQFFGPGTRLTVL.

In DNA, the CDR3 is TGTGCCAGCAGGCAAAGCGGGAGGGCCGATTCCTACAATGAGCAGTTCTTC. The encoded protein is CASRQSGRADSYNEQFF. The rearrangement uses TRBV6-4 and TRBJ2-1; 10 bases line up with TRBD2. V dropped 6 bases and J dropped 1; count of bases not matched to a gene: 9. Germline values: CDR1 MRHNA, CDR2 SNTAGT. This CDR3 comprises 17 residues.

DNA of the CDR3: TGTGCCAGCAGCGATATAAATATAGCGGTACCCTACGAGCAGTACGTC. It specifies CASSDINIAVPYEQYV. The chain links TRBV11-2 to TRBJ2-7, with a weak D call TRBD2 (6 bases). This CDR3 has 16 amino acids. Germline assignment: CDR1 SGHAT and CDR2 FQNNGV. V was clipped by 5 bases and J by 2 bases, with 19 bases between them.

CDR3 nucleotide sequence: TGTGCCAGCAGCTTGTTCGACGAGACCCAGTACTTC. It specifies CASSLFDETQYF. The V and J genes are TRBV5-6 and TRBJ2-5, with D hard to call. Germline CDR1 reads SGHDT; CDR2 reads YYEEEE. Trimming removed 1 base at V and 5 bases at J, with 6 bases between. This CDR3 spans 12 amino acids.

The chain is built from TRBV30 and TRBJ1-2, with D unclear. The CDR3 spans 16 residues. With 4 bases removed from V and 2 bases from J, the gap between germline ends came to 20 bases. Germline assignment: CDR1 GTSNPN and CDR2 SVGIG (reference sequence). CDR3 amino acids: CAWMFRRPRANYGYTF. Here the CDR3 DNA reads TGTGCCTGGATGTTCCGTCGGCCGAGGGCCAACTATGGCTACACCTTC. Drawing the rest from reference TRBV30 and TRBJ1-2, the complete variable domain is SQTIHQWPATLVQPVGSPLSLECTVEGTSNPNLYWYRQAAGRGLQLLFYSVGIGQISSEVPQNLSASRPQDRQFILSSKKLLLSDSGFYLCAWMFRRPRANYGYTFGSGTRLTVV.

Points on this clone: Other nucleotide sequences in the sample specify the same CDR3. V is TRBV6-5 and J is TRBJ1-2, with 8 bases matching TRBD1. With V trimmed by 2 bases and J by 4 bases, 6 bases remained unmatched. The CDR3 contains 15 residues. CDR1 and CDR2 (germline): MNHEY, SVGAGI. DNA for the CDR3: TGTGCCAGCAGTTACAGAGGACAGGGTGTCTATGGCTACACCTTC. This translates into CASSYRGQGVYGYTF.

This rearrangement joins TRBV7-2 to TRBJ1-2; D unclear. V was shortened by 3 bases and J by 8 bases, with 16 bases between the two germline ends. Germline values: CDR1 SGHTA, CDR2 FQGNSA. The CDR3 contains 14 residues. The CDR3 region has the DNA TGTGCCAGCAGCTTCCCCGGGCCTCCTTGGGGCTACACCTTC. This sequence encodes CASSFPGPPWGYTF.

J is TRBJ2-1 and V is TRBV2, with a possible D match to TRBD2 (6 bases). The germline gives CDR1 SNHLY, CDR2 FYNNEI. This CDR3 has 14 residues. Trimming stripped 2 bases from V and 6 bases from J, with 11 bases between. The chain's CDR3 is CASSELASGNEQFF. The CDR3 DNA sequence: TGTGCCAGCAGTGAACTAGCGAGTGGCAATGAGCAGTTCTTC.

CDR3 bases: TGTGCCATCAGTGATCAGGAGCGGGAGTTAGATACGCAGTATTTT. Translation gives CAISDQERELDTQYF. The rearrangement links TRBV10-3 to TRBJ2-3; 8 bases map to TRBD2. V lost 3 bases, J lost 5 bases, and 7 bases stayed unmatched. The germline V gene encodes CDR1 ENHRY and CDR2 SYGVKD. The CDR3 loop spans 15 amino acids.

V is TRBV9 and J is TRBJ2-1; TRBD2 aligns across 14 bases. This CDR3 has 16 residues. V lost 0 bases to trimming and J lost 7 bases; unmatched junction nucleotides: 3. Germline-derived CDR1 and CDR2 are SGDLS and YYNGEE. For the CDR3, the DNA is TGTGCCAGCAGCGTAGAGGGACTAGCGGGAGAGAATGAGCAGTTCTTC. This sequence encodes CASSVEGLAGENEQFF.

V and J are TRBV5-1 and TRBJ2-1, with 9 bases that match TRBD2. The CDR3 contains 14 residues. Germline V gene data show CDR1 as SGHRS and CDR2 as YFSETQ. The V and J ends lost 4 bases and 8 bases, in that order; junction bases with no gene match: 7. The CDR3 spells CASSDPAGGDEQFF. The CDR3, as DNA: TGCGCCAGCAGCGATCCAGCGGGAGGAGATGAGCAGTTCTTC.

This clone was counted once. The chain carries TRBV6-1 and TRBJ1-1; tentatively, D is TRBD1 (6 bases). CDR1 is MNHNS, CDR2 SASEGT, per germline. V lost 5 bases and J lost 5, with 6 bases in between. CDR3 length: 11 residues. The CDR3 protein is CASSQGTEAFF. The CDR3 DNA reads TGTGCCAGCAGTCAGGGGACTGAAGCTTTCTTT.

This clone was seen only a few times. V gene TRBV28 combines with J gene TRBJ2-6, with D perhaps given as TRBD1 or TRBD2 (5 bases each). Trimming removed 3 bases from V and 0 bases from J, with 12 bases in between. Per germline, CDR1 MDHEN and CDR2 SYDVKM. The CDR3 extends over 17 amino acids. CDR3 in amino acids: CASSFVGARSGANVLTF. Here the CDR3 DNA reads TGTGCCAGCAGTTTTGTCGGGGCCCGCTCTGGGGCCAACGTCCTGACTTTC.

The CDR3 here is CASSDRYSNQPQHF. As DNA, the CDR3 is TGTGCCAGCTCTGACCGGTATAGCAATCAGCCCCAGCATTTT. The gene calls are TRBV28 and TRBJ1-5; the D is unclear. This CDR3 is 14 amino acids long. The V end was cut by 8 bases, the J end by 0 bases, with 11 bases between. Germline lookup yields CDR1 MDHEN and CDR2 SYDVKM.

The V call is TRBV28, the J call TRBJ2-1, with D possibly TRBD2 on 6 matching bases. The germline V gene encodes CDR1 MDHEN and CDR2 SYDVKM. CDR3 length: 14 residues. V was pared by 3 bases and J by 9 bases, with 15 bases between. CDR3 nucleotide sequence: TGTGCCAGCAGTTTCGGGACTGTTTCGGGTGAGCAGTTCTTC. It codes for CASSFGTVSGEQFF.

This clone was recorded once. The V call is TRBV6-5, the J call TRBJ2-1; 7 nucleotides agree with TRBD1. V lost 6 bases, J lost 5 bases, and 7 bases stayed unmatched. The CDR3 loop spans 14 amino acids. In germline, CDR1 is MNHEY, CDR2 SVGAGI. CDR3 DNA: TGTGCCAGCAGCCCCGGACAGGTCGACAATGAGCAGTTCTTC. Translated, it gives CASSPGQVDNEQFF.

V is TRBV6-5 and J is TRBJ2-7, with a tentative D call TRBD2 (6 bases). V gave up 0 bases and J gave up 3 bases, with 12 bases separating them. Germline loops: CDR1 MNHEY, CDR2 SVGAGI. There are 15 residues in the CDR3. DNA for the CDR3: TGTGCCAGCAGTTACTCACCCAGGGAGGACTACGAGCAGTACTTC. Translated, it gives CASSYSPREDYEQYF.

The chain has TRBV6-1 and TRBJ1-1; the D gene is possibly TRBD1 (6 bases). The ends were cut back, 7 bases at V and 0 bases at J, with 15 bases in the middle. The CDR3 extends over 15 amino acids. CDR1 and CDR2 (germline): MNHNS, SASEGT. CDR3 sequence reads: CASKQGRSMNTEAFF. The DNA for the CDR3 is TGTGCCAGCAAGCAGGGGCGAAGTATGAACACTGAAGCTTTCTTT.

The chain links TRBV9 to TRBJ2-1; D is undetermined. V lost 0 bases, J lost 5 bases, and 6 bases lay in between. The CDR3 sequence is 13 residues long. Germline values: CDR1 SGDLS, CDR2 YYNGEE. DNA for the CDR3: TGTGCCAGCAGCGTAGCTACGCACAATGAGCAGTTCTTC. The encoded protein is CASSVATHNEQFF.

This clone was counted once. The chain links TRBV25-1 to TRBJ2-3, with D possibly TRBD2 on 6 matching bases. V was trimmed by 6 bases and J by 3 bases, leaving 10 bases between them. Germline CDR1 and CDR2: MGHDK and SYGVNS. The CDR3 length is 13 residues. The CDR3 DNA follows: TGTGCCAGCAGCAGGGCGGGGACAGATACGCAGTATTTT. This codes for CASSRAGTDTQYF.

CDR3 region: CASSLNSGSYSYEQYF. DNA for the CDR3: TGTGCCAGCAGTTTAAACTCCGGGTCTTATTCCTACGAGCAGTACTTC. This chain links TRBV28 with TRBJ2-7; D gene uncertain. CDR3 length: 16 amino acids. Germline CDR1 reads MDHEN; CDR2 reads SYDVKM. Trimming stripped 2 bases from V and 1 base from J, with 15 bases between.